This is a list of T cell receptor beta chains from one sample in a study of blood T cell repertoires in COVID-19. Data came from immunoSEQ multiplex PCR; TCRdb stores just in-frame clones and leaves some out. The sample shows about 270,000 clones, more than 75% of them seen only once. The sequencing input was peripheral blood. The source is an elderly woman with COVID-19, enrolled during active disease. The CDR3 runs from the conserved cysteine through the conserved F or W. D genes are given only for firm matches. The size entry is marked missing in some rows and otherwise reads once, few, many or a size class.

d_gene	abundance	j_gene	v_gene	CDR3aa	CDR3nt
NA	NA	TRBJ1-1	TRBV13	CASSLGGRNTEAFF	TGTGCCAGCAGCTTGGGCGGGAGGAACACTGAAGCTTTCTTT
TRBD2	NA	TRBJ2-3	TRBV9	CASSPRASGVYTDTQYF	TGTGCCAGCAGCCCGCGTGCTAGCGGGGTGTACACAGATACGCAGTATTTT
TRBD1	once	TRBJ1-4	TRBV14	CASSRQGVGEKLFF	TGTGCCAGCAGCCGACAGGGGGTCGGGGAAAAACTGTTTTTT
TRBD2	once	TRBJ2-5	TRBV9	CASSVGLLAGGQETQYF	TGTGCCAGCAGCGTAGGTTTGCTAGCGGGGGGGCAAGAGACCCAGTACTTC
TRBD1	NA	TRBJ1-2	TRBV28	CASSPRGQGGAYGYTF	TGTGCCAGCAGCCCCCGAGGACAGGGGGGAGCCTATGGCTACACCTTC
TRBD1	few	TRBJ1-4	TRBV7-2	CASSVLQGAGEKLFF	TGTGCCAGCAGCGTATTACAGGGGGCGGGGGAAAAACTGTTTTTT
NA	NA	TRBJ1-5	TRBV6-2/TRBV6-3	CASSYKGGNRRNQPQHF	TGTGCCAGCAGTTACAAAGGGGGAAACAGGAGAAATCAGCCCCAGCATTTT
NA	NA	TRBJ2-3	TRBV7-9	CASSPRSGIGHTDTQYF	TGTGCCAGCAGCCCCCGATCAGGGATAGGGCACACAGATACGCAGTATTTT
NA	NA	TRBJ1-5	TRBV2	CASSILSGNQPQHF	TGTGCCAGCAGTATACTATCAGGGAATCAGCCCCAGCATTTT
TRBD1	NA	TRBJ1-3	TRBV28	CASRNRGLGNTIYF	TGTGCCAGCAGAAACAGGGGGCTTGGAAACACCATATATTTT
TRBD2	NA	TRBJ2-5	TRBV4-2	CASSQGSSGGQETQYF	TGTGCCAGCAGCCAAGGGTCTAGCGGGGGGCAAGAGACCCAGTACTTC
TRBD1	once	TRBJ1-2	TRBV7-9	CASSLDDRGYGYTF	TGTGCCAGCAGCTTAGACGACAGGGGGTATGGCTACACCTTC
NA	NA	TRBJ1-6	TRBV6-1	CASSEWENSPLHF	TGTGCCAGCAGTGAATGGGAGAATTCACCCCTCCACTTT
NA	NA	TRBJ1-5	TRBV19	CASSVDPGSPQHF	TGTGCCAGTAGTGTCGATCCAGGGTCCCCCCAGCATTTT
NA	NA	TRBJ1-1	TRBV11-2	CASSLDRVAGSEAFF	TGTGCCAGCAGCTTAGATCGGGTGGCTGGTTCTGAAGCTTTCTTT
TRBD1	NA	TRBJ1-1	TRBV5-1	CASSPGHTGGPTEAFF	TGCGCCAGCAGCCCGGGGCATACAGGGGGCCCCACTGAAGCTTTCTTT
TRBD2	once	TRBJ2-5	TRBV29-1	CSVLAGAETQYF	TGCAGCGTTTTAGCGGGGGCGGAGACCCAGTACTTC
NA	NA	TRBJ2-1	TRBV7-9	CASSFNQARADEQFF	TGTGCCAGCAGCTTTAATCAGGCCAGGGCCGATGAGCAGTTCTTC
NA	NA	TRBJ2-1	TRBV3-1/TRBV3-2	CASSQRGASYNEQFF	TGTGCCAGCAGCCAACGGGGGGCTTCCTACAATGAGCAGTTCTTC
TRBD1	NA	TRBJ2-7	TRBV7-9	CASSLEQGTIREQYF	TGTGCCAGCAGCTTAGAACAGGGGACGATCAGAGAGCAGTACTTC
TRBD1	NA	TRBJ1-1	TRBV18	CASSSTGGTEAFF	TGTGCCAGCTCTAGTACAGGGGGAACTGAAGCTTTCTTT
TRBD2	NA	TRBJ2-7	TRBV2	CASMPGLAAYEQYF	TGTGCCAGCATGCCGGGACTAGCAGCCTACGAGCAGTACTTC
NA	NA	TRBJ2-6	TRBV28	CASLEGPGANVLTF	TGTGCCAGCCTGGAGGGACCTGGGGCCAACGTCCTGACTTTC
TRBD2	NA	TRBJ2-3	TRBV29-1	CSVSGLAGSTDTQYF	TGCAGCGTTAGCGGACTAGCGGGGAGCACAGATACGCAGTATTTT
TRBD1	NA	TRBJ1-2	TRBV9	CASSVGQGPYGYTF	TGTGCCAGCAGCGTCGGACAGGGCCCCTATGGCTACACCTTC
TRBD2	NA	TRBJ2-3	TRBV2	CASRLAGGHTNTDTQYF	TGTGCCAGCAGGCTAGCGGGGGGTCACACGAACACAGATACGCAGTATTTT
TRBD1	NA	TRBJ1-4	TRBV5-1	CASTKQGNEKLFF	TGCGCCAGCACCAAACAGGGGAATGAAAAACTGTTTTTT
NA	NA	TRBJ1-1	TRBV7-8	CASSPWTAEAFF	TGTGCCAGCAGCCCCTGGACAGCGGAAGCTTTCTTT
NA	NA	TRBJ2-1	TRBV7-8	CASSLLGGTYNEQFF	TGTGCCAGCAGCTTATTAGGGGGTACCTACAATGAGCAGTTCTTC
TRBD1	NA	TRBJ1-1	TRBV27	CASSSWGQGNTEAFF	TGTGCCAGCAGTTCCTGGGGACAGGGGAACACTGAAGCTTTCTTT
NA	NA	TRBJ2-7	TRBV25-1	CASSEDQGSYEQYF	TGTGCCAGCAGTGAAGACCAGGGGTCCTACGAGCAGTACTTC
NA	NA	TRBJ1-1	TRBV10-1	CASSGGGGTEAFF	TGCGCCAGCAGTGGAGGCGGCGGTACTGAAGCTTTCTTT
TRBD1	NA	TRBJ2-2	TRBV29-1	CSVDGWTGSGELFF	TGCAGCGTTGATGGCTGGACAGGGTCCGGGGAGCTGTTTTTT
NA	NA	TRBJ1-4	TRBV12-3/TRBV12-4	CASAGENEKLFF	TGTGCCAGCGCGGGGGAGAATGAAAAACTGTTTTTT
NA	NA	TRBJ2-3	TRBV7-9	CASSHDFFSTDTQYF	TGTGCCAGCAGCCATGACTTTTTTAGCACAGATACGCAGTATTTT
TRBD1	NA	TRBJ1-1	TRBV30	CAWSVLLDRVFGTEAFF	TGTGCCTGGAGTGTATTACTGGACAGGGTATTCGGCACTGAAGCTTTCTTT
TRBD1	once	TRBJ1-5	TRBV6-2/TRBV6-3	CASSSYRGQLGQPQHF	TGTGCCAGCAGTTCCTACAGGGGACAGCTCGGTCAGCCCCAGCATTTT
TRBD1	NA	TRBJ1-1	TRBV5-6	CASSWLGQDEAFF	TGTGCCAGCAGCTGGCTAGGACAGGACGAAGCTTTCTTT
TRBD2	NA	TRBJ2-2	TRBV10-2	CASSEISGGSGELFF	TGCGCCAGCAGTGAGATTAGCGGGGGAAGCGGGGAGCTGTTTTTT
TRBD1	NA	TRBJ1-5	TRBV30	CAWSLGQGARSNQPQHF	TGTGCCTGGAGTCTCGGACAGGGGGCGCGAAGCAATCAGCCCCAGCATTTT
NA	NA	TRBJ1-2	TRBV18	CASSPWEGGYTF	TGTGCCAGCTCACCATGGGAGGGTGGCTACACCTTC
TRBD1	NA	TRBJ1-6	TRBV28	CASSTNRGGRSPLHF	TGTGCCAGCAGTACAAACAGGGGAGGCAGGTCACCCCTCCACTTT
TRBD1	NA	TRBJ1-5	TRBV2	CASRPGQGIVGNQPQHF	TGTGCCAGCAGGCCGGGACAGGGAATAGTGGGCAATCAGCCCCAGCATTTT
NA	NA	TRBJ1-3	TRBV6-5	CASTHEVTGNTIYF	TGTGCCAGCACCCATGAGGTTACAGGAAACACCATATATTTT
NA	few	TRBJ1-1	TRBV7-2	CASRRERNTEAFF	TGTGCCAGCAGACGAGAAAGGAACACTGAAGCTTTCTTT
TRBD1	few	TRBJ1-6	TRBV2	CASRARTGPYSPLHF	TGTGCCAGCAGAGCGAGGACAGGGCCCTACTCACCCCTCCACTTT
NA	NA	TRBJ1-6	TRBV6-4	CASSDRGLSPLHF	TGTGCCAGCAGTGACAGGGGCCTTTCACCCCTCCACTTT
TRBD2	NA	TRBJ2-4	TRBV7-2	CASSPGGTSGVHIQYF	TGTGCCAGCAGCCCAGGGGGGACTAGCGGGGTTCACATTCAGTACTTC
NA	NA	TRBJ2-1	TRBV18	CASSRQGGRYNEQFF	TGTGCCAGCTCACGGCAGGGGGGCCGGTACAATGAGCAGTTCTTC
NA	once	TRBJ2-3	TRBV5-6	CASSHGGPYPTDTQYF	TGTGCCAGCAGCCACGGGGGGCCGTACCCCACAGATACGCAGTATTTT
NA	once	TRBJ2-1	TRBV30	CAWSPSYNEQFF	TGTGCCTGGAGTCCGAGCTACAATGAGCAGTTCTTC
TRBD1	NA	TRBJ1-6	TRBV10-2	CASSRDSYSPLHF	TGCGCCAGCTCCCGGGACAGCTACTCACCCCTCCACTTT
NA	NA	TRBJ1-2	TRBV24-1	CATSAGHSNYGYTF	TGTGCCACCAGTGCGGGACACTCAAACTATGGCTACACCTTC
TRBD1	NA	TRBJ2-2	TRBV5-5	CASSTRTGRYSTGELFF	TGTGCCAGCAGCACCCGGACAGGGAGGTACAGCACCGGGGAGCTGTTTTTT
TRBD2	NA	TRBJ2-2	TRBV5-1	CASSSPSGGAVPTGELFF	TGCGCCAGCAGCTCCCCTAGCGGGGGGGCCGTTCCTACCGGGGAGCTGTTTTTT
NA	NA	TRBJ2-2	TRBV7-2	CASSLQGTGELFF	TGTGCCAGCAGCTTACAGGGCACCGGGGAGCTGTTTTTT
NA	NA	TRBJ2-2	TRBV20-1	CSASDEGLGNTGELFF	TGCAGTGCTAGTGACGAGGGTCTGGGGAACACCGGGGAGCTGTTTTTT
TRBD1	few	TRBJ1-5	TRBV12-3/TRBV12-4	CASSNDRAQPQHF	TGTGCCAGCAGCAACGACAGGGCTCAGCCCCAGCATTTT
TRBD2	NA	TRBJ2-3	TRBV9	CASSVGGTSVDTQYF	TGTGCCAGCAGCGTAGGAGGGACTAGTGTTGATACGCAGTATTTT
NA	NA	TRBJ1-3	TRBV3-1/TRBV3-2	CASSLDRDGNTIYF	TGTGCCAGCAGCCTTGACAGAGATGGAAACACCATATATTTT